The text below deals with one TCR beta chain. Its antigen is still unknown. Germline values: CDR1 MNHEY, CDR2 SMNVEV (reference sequence). CDR3 length: 16 amino acids. V was pared by 6 bases and J by 3 bases, with 9 bases of the junction left unmatched. The data derive from a study of cytomegalovirus exposure and HLA in healthy donors. 60 Vbeta and 13 Jbeta primers were used in PCR. Data came from immunoSEQ multiplex PCR; TCRdb stores just in-frame clones and leaves some out. The data hold over 100,000 clones, with 65% to 90% observed a single time. Findings and limits, study-wide: In a later analysis, TCR beta V- and J-gene trimming was associated with a missense DCLRE1C variant.

What was sequenced was PBMCs. The V call is TRBV27, the J call TRBJ1-5; TRBD1 agrees at 9 bases. The sequence derives from a man aged 25 to 40 in good health and CMV-seronegative. The CDR3, as DNA: TGTGCCAGCAGGCCCCGGACAGGGGCCATCAATCAGCCCCAGCATTTT. Residues: CASRPRTGAINQPQHF.